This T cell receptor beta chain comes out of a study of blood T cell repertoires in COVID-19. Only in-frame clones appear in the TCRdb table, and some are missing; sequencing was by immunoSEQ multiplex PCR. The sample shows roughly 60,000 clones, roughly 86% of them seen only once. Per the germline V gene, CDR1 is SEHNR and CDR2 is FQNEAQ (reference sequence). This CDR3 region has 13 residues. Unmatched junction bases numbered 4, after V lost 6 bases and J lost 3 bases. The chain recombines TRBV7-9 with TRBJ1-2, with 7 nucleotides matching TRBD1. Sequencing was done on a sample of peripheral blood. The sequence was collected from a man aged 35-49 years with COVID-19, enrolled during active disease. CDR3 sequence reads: CASSRGQDYGYTF. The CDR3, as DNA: TGTGCCAGCAGTCGAGGACAGGACTATGGCTACACCTTC.